This T cell receptor (beta chain) was sequenced in a study of T cells in Graves' hyperthyroidism and ophthalmopathy. The investigators amplified TCR beta CDR3 regions from RNA transcripts. First-round RT-PCR with HTBI primers amplified the TCR CDR3 region. MiXCR, run by TCRdb on the multiplex PCR reads, gives a single entry per CDR3 protein. The sample holds around 580,000 distinct CDR3 sequences, 16% seen once. With 3 bases removed from V and 0 bases from J, the gap between germline ends came to 11 bases. This CDR3 is built from 15 residues. This clonotype occurred many times. The source is a woman aged 18-29 years with Graves' hyperthyroidism. Material for sequencing was blood. The chain joins TRBV12-3 or TRBV12-4 to TRBJ1-1; the D gene is possibly TRBD1 (6 bases). CDR3 sequence: CASSLFQGMNTEAFF. The CDR3 DNA reads TGTGCCAGCAGTTTGTTTCAGGGGATGAACACTGAAGCTTTCTTT.